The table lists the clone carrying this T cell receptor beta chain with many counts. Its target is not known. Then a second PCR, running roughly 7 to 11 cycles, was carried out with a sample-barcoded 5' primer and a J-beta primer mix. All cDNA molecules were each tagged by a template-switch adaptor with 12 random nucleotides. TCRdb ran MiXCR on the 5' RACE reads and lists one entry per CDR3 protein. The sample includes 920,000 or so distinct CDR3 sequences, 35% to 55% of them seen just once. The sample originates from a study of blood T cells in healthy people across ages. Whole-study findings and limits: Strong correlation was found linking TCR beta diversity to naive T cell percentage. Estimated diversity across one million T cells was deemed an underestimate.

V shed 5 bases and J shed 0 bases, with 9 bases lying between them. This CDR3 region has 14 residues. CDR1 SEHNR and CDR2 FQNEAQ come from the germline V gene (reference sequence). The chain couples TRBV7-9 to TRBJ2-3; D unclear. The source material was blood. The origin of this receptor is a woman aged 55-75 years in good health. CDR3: CASSRTVSTDTQYF. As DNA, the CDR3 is TGTGCCAGCAGCCGGACCGTTAGCACAGATACGCAGTATTTT.